The rows below give T cell receptor beta chains drawn from one sample of a study of post-analysis software for immune sequencing data. TCRdb ran MiXCR on the PCR reads and lists one entry per CDR3 protein. This sample has a few hundred thousand distinct CDR3 sequences; approximately 39% occur once, and the top ten carry around 8%. Sample: blood. The receptors originated from a girl aged 2-10 years with multiple sclerosis. Both conserved end residues are part of each CDR3. A D gene is named only where the DNA matches it firmly. Clone size is not always given. Where it is, it says once, few, many or a class for expanded clones.

size | D | J | length | V | DNA | CDR3
. | . | TRBJ2-7 | 17 | TRBV7-9 | TGTGCCAGCAGACCGCGGGAACCCGCTCCTTCTAGTTACGAGCAGTACTTC | CASRPREPAPSSYEQYF
few | TRBD2 | TRBJ2-7 | 18 | TRBV5-1 | TGCGCCAGCAGCTTGGGGTTGCGAGCGGGAGTGATCACCTACGAGCAGTACTTC | CASSLGLRAGVITYEQYF
few | . | TRBJ1-4 | 16 | TRBV28 | TGTGCCAGCAGTTTAGCGGGGGCCGCAACTAATGAAAAACTGTTTTTT | CASSLAGAATNEKLFF
few | . | TRBJ1-2 | 12 | TRBV11-2 | TGTGCCAGCGAGCGGGGAGGCTATGGCTACACCTTC | CASERGGYGYTF
. | . | TRBJ2-7 | 15 | TRBV28 | TGTGCCAGCAGTACTTCCGGGACGCCAACCTACGAGCAGTACTTC | CASSTSGTPTYEQYF
. | . | TRBJ2-2 | 13 | TRBV6-1 | TGTGCCAGCAGGGTGGTAAACACCGGGGAGCTGTTTTTT | CASRVVNTGELFF
. | TRBD1 | TRBJ2-3 | 18 | TRBV28 | TGTGCCAGCAGTTCCAGTTTTGTGGCCACAGGGGATATAGATACGCAGTATTTT | CASSSSFVATGDIDTQYF
. | TRBD1 | TRBJ1-2 | 14 | TRBV12-3/TRBV12-4 | TGTGCCATCCGATCGGCAGACAGGGGTCATGGCTACACCTTC | CAIRSADRGHGYTF
. | . | TRBJ2-6 | 16 | TRBV15 | TGTGCCACCAGCAGAGATGGGACCAGAGGGGCCAACGTCCTGACTTTC | CATSRDGTRGANVLTF
few | . | TRBJ1-2 | 15 | TRBV4-3 | TGCGCCAGCAGCCAAGCGGGTGGGGCTAACTATGGCTACACCTTC | CASSQAGGANYGYTF
few | . | TRBJ1-1 | 14 | TRBV5-1 | TGCGCCAGCAGCTCCCGACTACACATCACTGAAGCTTTCTTT | CASSSRLHITEAFF
. | TRBD2 | TRBJ2-7 | 13 | TRBV6-2/TRBV6-3 | TGTGCCGCCAGACTAGCGGGAGATAACGAGCAGTACTTC | CAARLAGDNEQYF
. | . | TRBJ1-2 | 13 | TRBV10-2 | TGCGCCAGCAGTGGGCCCCAGGGATTTGGCTACACCTTC | CASSGPQGFGYTF
few | . | TRBJ2-3 | 13 | TRBV5-1 | TGCGCCAGCAGTCAATTCGGGGGAGATACGCAGTATTTT | CASSQFGGDTQYF
few | . | TRBJ2-1 | 12 | TRBV10-3 | TGTGCCATCAGTGAGCCCGTGAGGGAGCAGTTCTTC | CAISEPVREQFF
once | . | TRBJ1-1 | 13 | TRBV29-1 | TGCAGCGTTGTTCGGCAATTGGACACTGAAGCTTTCTTT | CSVVRQLDTEAFF
. | TRBD2 | TRBJ2-3 | 17 | TRBV5-1 | TGCGCCAGCAGCTACCCGACTAGCGGGGAATCATCGGATACGCAGTATTTT | CASSYPTSGESSDTQYF
few | TRBD1 | TRBJ2-3 | 13 | TRBV6-5 | TGTGCCAGCAGTTTACAGACAGGGAAAACGCAGTATTTT | CASSLQTGKTQYF